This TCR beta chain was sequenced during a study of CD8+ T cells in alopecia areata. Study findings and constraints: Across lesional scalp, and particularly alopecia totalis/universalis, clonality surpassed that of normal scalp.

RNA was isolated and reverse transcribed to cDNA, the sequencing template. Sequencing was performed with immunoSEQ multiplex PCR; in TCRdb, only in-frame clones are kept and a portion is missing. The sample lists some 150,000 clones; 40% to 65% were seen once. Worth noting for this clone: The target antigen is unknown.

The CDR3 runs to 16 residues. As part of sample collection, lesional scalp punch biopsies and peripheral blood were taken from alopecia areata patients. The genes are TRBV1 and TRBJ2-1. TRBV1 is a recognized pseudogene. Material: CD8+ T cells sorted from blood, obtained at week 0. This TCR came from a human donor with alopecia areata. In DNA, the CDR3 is TGCACCAGCAGCCATCTCTACAAGCGCGAGTGGGGTGAGCAGTTCTTC. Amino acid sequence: CTSSHLYKREWGEQFF.